Listed here are 27 T cell receptor beta chains from one sample, sequenced in a study of T cells in Graves' hyperthyroidism and ophthalmopathy. Amplified TCR beta CDR3 regions derived from RNA transcripts. The HTBI set primed first-round TCR CDR3 RT-PCR. TCRdb reprocessed the multiplex PCR reads with MiXCR, giving one entry per CDR3 protein. The repertoire includes under 450,000 distinct CDR3 sequences, around 16% of them detected once, and roughly 13% sits in the top ten. Source material: blood. The source of these receptors is a woman between 18 and 29 years old with Graves' hyperthyroidism.

Points on this clonotype: A much larger clone differs by one base, so this may be a read error. The chain uses TRBV6-1 and TRBJ1-2; 8 bases line up with TRBD1. Germline-derived CDR1 and CDR2 are MNHNS and SASEGT. The CDR3 loop spans 17 amino acids. The CDR3 coding sequence is TGTGCCGGCAGTAGAACCGGGACAGGACTCTTCTTTGGTGGCTACACCTTC. Translated: CAGSRTGTGLFFGGYTF.

The chain carries TRBV24-1 and TRBJ1-1; D perhaps matches TRBD1 (5 bases). Germline values: CDR1 KGHDR, CDR2 SFDVKD. V was shortened by 7 bases and J by 1 base, with 15 bases between the two germline ends. The CDR3 runs to 15 residues. As DNA, the CDR3 is TGTGCCACCAGGCACACCGGGACGGGGAACACTGAAGCTTTCTTT. Translation gives CATRHTGTGNTEAFF.

This clonotype was counted between two and nine times. V is TRBV2 and J is TRBJ2-3; D might be TRBD1 (5 bases). The CDR3 is 14 residues long. V gave up 4 bases and J gave up 8 bases, with 16 bases separating them. The germline CDR1 and CDR2 sequences are SNHLY and FYNNEI. CDR3 amino acids: CASSAKGPPATQYF. The CDR3 DNA reads TGTGCCAGCAGTGCGAAGGGGCCCCCGGCTACGCAGTATTTT.

This clonotype was counted only a few times. The chain employs TRBV15 and TRBJ1-2; D is uncertain. CDR3 length: 14 residues. The germline V gene encodes CDR1 LNHNV and CDR2 YYDKDF (reference sequence). V was cut by 0 bases and J by 8 bases, with 13 bases left in between. The DNA for the CDR3 is TGTGCCACCAGCAGAGAGGCGGGAACGCAAGGCTACACCTTC. This encodes CATSREAGTQGYTF.

The chain carries TRBV10-3 and TRBJ2-7; D may match TRBD1 or TRBD2 (5 bases each). From germline, CDR1 is ENHRY and CDR2 SYGVKD. Between the trimmed V and J ends, which lost 2 bases and 6 bases, there was a span of 17 bases. This CDR3 is built from 15 residues. The CDR3 is CAISEVEGPPAEQYF. CDR3 DNA sequence: TGTGCCATCAGTGAGGTCGAGGGACCCCCCGCCGAGCAGTACTTC.

This clonotype was seen at least ten times. This rearrangement joins TRBV12-3 or TRBV12-4 to TRBJ1-2, with TRBD1 identical over 7 bases. This CDR3 has 16 residues. The V segment lost 2 bases and the J segment 5 bases; nucleotides outside the gene matches: 11. This CDR3 is CASSLRNNRGRYGYTF. CDR3 nucleotides: TGTGCCAGCAGTTTACGGAATAACAGGGGACGGTATGGCTACACCTTC.

This clonotype was detected a few times. The J gene is TRBJ2-2, the V gene TRBV4-2; 14 nucleotides align to TRBD2. Unmatched junction bases numbered 6, after V lost 5 bases and J lost 1 base. Germline CDR1 LGHNA, CDR2 YNFKEQ. The CDR3 runs 18 residues. The CDR3 loop reads CASSSPGLAGVNTGELFF. DNA for the CDR3: TGTGCCAGCAGCTCGCCGGGACTAGCGGGGGTGAACACCGGGGAGCTGTTTTTT.

This clonotype was seen only a few times. V is TRBV24-1 and J is TRBJ1-2, with TRBD1 identical over 8 bases. This CDR3 comprises 16 residues. The V gene's germline CDR1 is KGHDR and CDR2 SFDVKD. With 0 bases clipped from V and 2 bases from J, the junction kept 4 bases outside the gene matches. DNA of the CDR3: TGTGCCACCAGTGATTTGGGACAGGGCCTGAACTATGGCTACACCTTC. This encodes CATSDLGQGLNYGYTF.

There are many counts of this clonotype. The gene calls are TRBV7-4 and TRBJ1-5; D is undetermined. Germline CDR1 SGHVT, CDR2 SQSDAQ. This CDR3 is 17 amino acids long. V lost 7 bases and J 4 bases, leaving 23 bases between the germline ends. The CDR3 DNA follows: TGTGCCAGCACCCTTGAGGTGGAGGATAGCGGTAATCAGCCCCAGCATTTT. It encodes CASTLEVEDSGNQPQHF.

This clonotype showed up many times. This chain uses TRBV7-2 with TRBJ1-1; perhaps TRBD1 as D (5 bases). Trimming left V 1 base short and J 1 base short, with 13 bases between. Germline values: CDR1 SGHTA, CDR2 FQGNSA. CDR3 length: 16 residues. In nucleotides, the CDR3 is TGTGCCAGCAGCTTAGTGGGGCGGGGAGGGAACACTGAAGCTTTCTTT. It specifies CASSLVGRGGNTEAFF.

This clonotype was detected many times. V is TRBV27 and J is TRBJ1-5, with TRBD1 as a possible D gene (5 bases). Trimming left V 6 bases short and J 3 bases short, with 12 bases between. This CDR3 is built from 14 residues. Germline V gives CDR1 MNHEY, CDR2 SMNVEV (reference sequence). The DNA of the CDR3 is TGTGCCAGCAGGAACGGGGGTTCCAATCAGCCCCAGCATTTT. It codes for CASRNGGSNQPQHF.

This clonotype was observed many times. The V and J genes are TRBV28 and TRBJ1-3; D is uncertain. Trimming removed 5 bases from V and 0 bases from J, with 8 bases in between. The CDR3 is 14 residues long. Germline V gene sequence: CDR1 MDHEN, CDR2 SYDVKM. CDR3 in DNA: TGTGCCAGCAGTCGGACGGTCTCTGGAAACACCATATATTTT. It specifies CASSRTVSGNTIYF.

There are many counts of this clonotype. V usage is TRBV28 and J usage is TRBJ2-7; D unclear. The germline V gene encodes CDR1 MDHEN and CDR2 SYDVKM. The length of the CDR3 is 12 residues. The V end lost 5 bases, the J end lost 3 bases, and 8 bases lay between the germline ends. The CDR3 loop is CASSALIYEQYF. The CDR3 DNA reads TGTGCCAGCAGTGCGCTGATCTACGAGCAGTACTTC.

The rearrangement links TRBV2 to TRBJ2-2; 10 bases are a match to TRBD1. The CDR3 consists of 14 residues. Germline values: CDR1 SNHLY, CDR2 FYNNEI. Losses at the gene ends were 7 bases for V and 5 bases for J; bases not matched to a gene: 4. CDR3: CASNGQGETGELFF. In DNA form, the CDR3 reads TGTGCCAGCAACGGACAGGGGGAGACCGGGGAGCTGTTTTTT.

The V and J genes are TRBV7-8 and TRBJ1-1; D possibly corresponds to TRBD1 (5 bases). The CDR3 is made up of 14 amino acids. Germline V lookup: CDR1 SGHVS, CDR2 FQNEAQ. V was trimmed by 3 bases and J by 5 bases, leaving 13 bases between them. CDR3 sequence reads: CASSLVGTYTEAFF. In DNA, the CDR3 is TGTGCCAGCAGCTTGGTCGGGACCTATACTGAAGCTTTCTTT.

This clonotype was counted between two and nine times. This sequence joins TRBV5-1 and TRBJ2-3; 7 bases fit TRBD1. This CDR3 region has 14 residues. V was clipped by 3 bases and J by 4 bases; unmatched bases: 5. Per germline, CDR1 SGHRS and CDR2 YFSETQ. CDR3 bases: TGCGCCAGCAGCTCCAACAGGGGAGCAGATACGCAGTATTTT. It yields the protein CASSSNRGADTQYF.

This clonotype was counted many times. The V gene is TRBV11-3, the J gene TRBJ2-1; D gene unclear. Trimming stripped 5 bases from V and 6 bases from J, with 14 bases between. The CDR3 has 14 amino acids. Germline loops: CDR1 SGHNT, CDR2 YENEEA. CDR3 sequence: CASSLYSGINEQFF. The CDR3, as DNA: TGTGCCAGCAGCCTCTATTCGGGTATCAATGAGCAGTTCTTC.

This clonotype was detected many times. The rearrangement joins TRBV12-3 or TRBV12-4 to TRBJ1-2, with D tentatively TRBD1 (5 bases). Trimming removed 5 bases at V and 4 bases at J, with 11 bases between. The CDR3 loop spans 13 amino acids. The CDR3 here is CASSGGTVYGYTF. CDR3 DNA sequence: TGTGCCAGCAGTGGAGGGACGGTCTATGGCTACACCTTC.

This clonotype is a singleton in its sample. The V gene is TRBV19, the J gene TRBJ2-3; 9 bases fit TRBD2. The junction had 14 bases not matched to a gene; V was cut back by 10 bases and J by 6 bases. The CDR3 is 15 residues long. Germline values: CDR1 LNHDA, CDR2 SQIVND (reference sequence). The CDR3 loop reads CATATKSGGQDTQYF. The CDR3 nucleotides read TGTGCCACCGCAACGAAGAGCGGGGGGCAGGATACGCAGTATTTT.

This sequence joins TRBV5-1 and TRBJ1-6; possible D gene TRBD1, 6 bases. Per germline, CDR1 SGHRS and CDR2 YFSETQ. The CDR3 contains 15 residues. V was pared by 2 bases and J by 5 bases, with 11 bases between. The CDR3 DNA follows: TGCGCCAGCAGCTTCAGGACAGCGGATAATTCACCCCTCCACTTT. Protein sequence: CASSFRTADNSPLHF.

This clonotype was found many times. This sequence joins TRBV27 and TRBJ1-1; 7 bases fit TRBD1. This CDR3 has 14 amino acids. Germline V lookup: CDR1 MNHEY, CDR2 SMNVEV (reference sequence). V gave up 5 bases and J gave up 4 bases; unmatched junction bases: 7. The CDR3 protein is CASSKSQGITEAFF. CDR3 nucleotides: TGTGCCAGCAGTAAATCACAGGGGATCACTGAAGCTTTCTTT.

This clonotype was observed at least ten times. V and J are TRBV20-1 and TRBJ2-1; 14 positions match TRBD2. Germline V gene lookup returns CDR1 DFQATT and CDR2 SNEGSKA (reference sequence). The CDR3 contains 15 residues. After removal of 5 bases from V and 8 bases from J, the junction contained 8 bases not matched to a gene. The CDR3, as DNA: TGCAGTGCTGAGGTGACTAGCGGGGGGGCCGATGAGCAGTTCTTC. Translating it yields CSAEVTSGGADEQFF.

At least ten counts were recorded for this clonotype. This chain uses TRBV11-2 with TRBJ2-3; D perhaps matches TRBD2 (6 bases). This CDR3 spans 15 amino acids. V was pared by 3 bases and J by 1 base, with 11 bases between. CDR1 and CDR2 from the germline V gene are SGHAT and FQNNGV. Here the CDR3 reads CASSLEGRGTDTQYF. CDR3 DNA: TGTGCCAGCAGCTTGGAGGGCCGGGGCACAGATACGCAGTATTTT.

This clonotype appeared a few times. The rearrangement uses TRBV6-1 and TRBJ1-6; D possibly corresponds to TRBD1 (5 bases). V was trimmed by 6 bases and J by 6 bases, leaving 12 bases between them. The length of the CDR3 is 14 residues. Per the germline V gene, CDR1 is MNHNS and CDR2 is SASEGT. The CDR3 sequence is CASRNRNLNSPLHF. For the CDR3, the DNA is TGTGCCAGCAGAAACAGGAATCTTAATTCACCCCTCCACTTT.

The CDR3 bases are TGTGCCAGCAGTTACGGGACAGCTGGAAACACCATATATTTT. It codes for CASSYGTAGNTIYF. The chain recombines TRBV6-6 with TRBJ1-3, with 7 bases identical to TRBD1. Germline V gene sequence: CDR1 MNHNY, CDR2 SVGAGI (reference sequence). The CDR3 totals 14 residues. Trimming at V came to 2 bases and at J to 2 bases, leaving 0 bases not matched to a gene.

The chain has TRBV9 and TRBJ2-2, with D possibly TRBD2 on 6 matching bases. Germline CDR1 SGDLS, CDR2 YYNGEE. The CDR3 contains 15 residues. V shed 4 bases and J shed 5 bases, with 15 bases lying between them. The CDR3 spells CASSLPGSYTGELFF. Written as DNA, the CDR3 is TGTGCCAGCAGCCTGCCCGGGAGCTATACCGGGGAGCTGTTTTTT.

This clonotype was detected ten times or more. This chain connects TRBV6-5 to TRBJ2-7; D is perhaps TRBD1 (5 bases). This CDR3 spans 14 amino acids. Germline V gives CDR1 MNHEY, CDR2 SVGAGI. V dropped 2 bases and J dropped 2 bases, with 10 bases sitting between them. CDR3 in amino acids: CASSYQGSPYEQYF. The CDR3 region has the DNA TGTGCCAGCAGTTACCAGGGCAGCCCCTACGAGCAGTACTTC.